Listed here are 22 T cell receptor beta chains from one sample, sequenced in a study of CD8 T cells in ankylosing spondylitis. TCRdb redid the calling of the 5' RACE reads with MiXCR, one entry per CDR3 protein. Among some 220,000 distinct CDR3 sequences, over 7% were seen once, and the ten largest hold around 4.8%. The sample taken for sequencing was blood, either unsorted or a sorted T cell fraction (not recorded which). These receptor sequences come from a female donor with ankylosing spondylitis or in good health (not recorded which).

This clonotype was found many times. The gene calls are TRBV3-1 and TRBJ2-1, with D possibly called TRBD1 or TRBD2 (5 bases each). CDR3 length equals 13 residues. Germline V lookup: CDR1 LGHDT, CDR2 YNNKEL (reference sequence). V was shortened by 1 base and J by 8 bases, with 9 bases between the two germline ends. CDR3 coding DNA: TGTGCCAGCAGCCAAGGGGACGGAGATGAGCAGTTCTTC. This translates into CASSQGDGDEQFF.

This clonotype was counted many times. The genes are TRBV7-6 and TRBJ2-1; TRBD2 aligns across 7 bases. The germline V gene encodes CDR1 SGHVS and CDR2 FNYEAQ. J gave up 6 bases and V 5 bases, and 10 bases lay outside the gene matches. This CDR3 has 15 residues. This chain's CDR3 is CASSALGGSVNEQFF. In DNA, the CDR3 is TGTGCCAGCAGCGCGTTGGGCGGGAGCGTCAATGAGCAGTTCTTC.

The sample holds many counts of this clonotype. The chain carries TRBV5-1 and TRBJ2-5; 11 bases agree with TRBD2. From germline, CDR1 is SGHRS and CDR2 YFSETQ. The CDR3 runs to 16 residues. V trimming: 4 bases; J trimming: 2 bases; junction bases outside the gene matches: 7. CDR3: CASSPGLAVTQETQYF. CDR3 sequence (DNA): TGCGCCAGCAGCCCGGGACTAGCGGTCACACAAGAGACCCAGTACTTC.

This clonotype was detected many times. The V call is TRBV24-1, the J call TRBJ2-2; D is tentatively TRBD1 or TRBD2 (5 bases each). The CDR3 has 14 amino acids. V shed 7 bases and J shed 1 base, with 9 bases lying between them. CDR1 and CDR2 from the germline V gene are KGHDR and SFDVKD. CDR3 nucleotide sequence: TGTGCCACCAGCCCGGGGCAGAACACCGGGGAGCTGTTTTTT. Its translation: CATSPGQNTGELFF.

This clonotype has at least ten counts. The rearrangement links TRBV10-3 to TRBJ2-3; D is ambiguous. This CDR3 has 14 amino acids. Germline assignment: CDR1 ENHRY and CDR2 SYGVKD. V lost 3 bases, J lost 2 bases, and 9 bases lay in between. The CDR3 DNA follows: TGTGCCATCAGTGACAACAACCTCACAGATACGCAGTATTTT. This sequence encodes CAISDNNLTDTQYF.

This clonotype was found a few times. The chain uses TRBV28 and TRBJ2-2, with unresolved D. Trimming stripped 7 bases from V and 3 bases from J, with 18 bases between. The CDR3 is 16 residues long. CDR1 is MDHEN, CDR2 SYDVKM, per germline. The CDR3 loop is CASNPPQQDHTGELFF. The DNA of the CDR3 is TGTGCCAGCAACCCCCCCCAGCAGGACCACACCGGGGAGCTGTTTTTT. Based on the CDR3 plus reference TRBV28 and TRBJ2-2, the full variable domain is DVKVTQSSRYLVKRTGEKVFLECVQDMDHENMFWYRQDPGLGLRLIYFSYDVKMKEKGDIPEGYSVSREKKERFSLILESASTNQTSMYLCASNPPQQDHTGELFFGEGSRLTVL.

This clonotype was seen many times. This chain connects TRBV7-8 to TRBJ1-2; the match to TRBD1 covers 7 bases. With V trimmed by 5 bases and J by 4 bases, 7 bases remained unmatched. Per germline, CDR1 SGHVS and CDR2 FQNEAQ. CDR3 length: 14 residues. Here the CDR3 DNA reads TGTGCCAGCAGCGTGGGACAGTCGACCTATGGCTACACCTTC. Translation gives CASSVGQSTYGYTF.

At least ten counts were recorded for this clonotype. The rearrangement uses TRBV3-1 and TRBJ1-1, with 12 positions matching TRBD1. The CDR3 covers 18 residues. The ends lost 4 bases at V and 4 bases at J; junction bases unmatched: 13. The V gene's germline CDR1 is LGHDT and CDR2 YNNKEL (reference sequence). CDR3 sequence reads: CASSLCRGTGGDCTEAFF. CDR3 sequence (DNA): TGTGCCAGCAGCCTCTGTAGGGGGACAGGGGGCGATTGCACTGAAGCTTTCTTT.

At least ten counts were recorded for this clonotype. The chain employs TRBV6-2 or TRBV6-3 and TRBJ1-1, with D perhaps matching TRBD1 (6 bases). V gave up 6 bases and J gave up 4 bases, with 15 bases separating them. The CDR3 has 14 residues. Germline V CDR1 and CDR2: MNHEY, SVGEGT. The CDR3 sequence: CASSRNRVATEAFF. The CDR3, as DNA: TGTGCCAGCAGCCGGAACAGGGTTGCCACTGAAGCTTTCTTT.

The table lists this clonotype with many counts. The chain carries TRBV24-1 and TRBJ2-3; 10 bases match TRBD1. The germline V gene encodes CDR1 KGHDR and CDR2 SFDVKD. J gave up 3 bases and V 4 bases, and 3 bases lay outside the gene matches. The CDR3 extends over 15 amino acids. Here the CDR3 DNA reads TGTGCCACCAGTGACCGGACAGGGGGAACAGATACGCAGTATTTT. Translating it yields CATSDRTGGTDTQYF.

V gene TRBV20-1 combines with J gene TRBJ2-6; D is ambiguous. From germline, CDR1 is DFQATT and CDR2 SNEGSKA (reference sequence). The CDR3 is 13 amino acids. V was shortened by 6 bases and J by 0 bases, with 6 bases between the two germline ends. DNA of the CDR3: TGCAGTGCCCATTACTCTGGGGCCAACGTCCTGACTTTC. Translation: CSAHYSGANVLTF.

This clonotype has just a few counts. The chain couples TRBV2 to TRBJ2-1; 8 bases match TRBD1. Germline CDR1 and CDR2: SNHLY and FYNNEI. V lost 0 bases and J lost 10; bases outside the gene matches: 8. The CDR3 loop spans 15 amino acids. As DNA, the CDR3 is TGTGCCAGCAGTGAAGCGCTTCAGGGGGCAGGAGAGCAGTTCTTC. It codes for CASSEALQGAGEQFF.

Ten or more counts support this clonotype. The chain couples TRBV5-1 to TRBJ2-7; D perhaps matches TRBD1 (5 bases). The V end lost 0 bases, the J end lost 0 bases, and 7 bases lay between the germline ends. CDR3 size: 14 residues. Germline CDR1 SGHRS, CDR2 YFSETQ. The CDR3 sequence is CASSLEGNSYEQYF. The CDR3 nucleotides are TGCGCCAGCAGCTTGGAGGGGAACTCCTACGAGCAGTACTTC. The variable domain in full, completed from reference TRBV5-1 and TRBJ2-7, reads KAGVTQTPRYLIKTRGQQVTLSCSPISGHRSVSWYQQTPGQGLQFLFEYFSETQRNKGNFPGRFSGRQFSNSRSEMNVSTLELGDSALYLCASSLEGNSYEQYFGPGTRLTVT.

The chain couples TRBV24-1 to TRBJ2-6; maybe TRBD2 (6 bases). CDR3 length: 16 residues. Germline V gene sequence: CDR1 KGHDR, CDR2 SFDVKD. Trimming shortened V by 5 bases and J by 0 bases, and 10 bases separated the two germline ends. The CDR3: CATSVRGSSGANVLTF. For the CDR3, the DNA is TGTGCCACCAGTGTCCGGGGGAGCTCTGGGGCCAACGTCCTGACTTTC.

In its sample, this clonotype was seen a few times. The chain is built from TRBV7-6 and TRBJ2-6; either TRBD1 or TRBD2 may supply D (5 bases each). CDR1 is SGHVS, CDR2 FNYEAQ, per germline. CDR3 length equals 17 residues. Deletions cut 4 bases from V and 2 bases from J, with 15 bases between. In DNA, the CDR3 is TGTGCCAGCAGCTACCGCAGGGAGCTCACTGGGGCCAACGTCCTGACTTTC. This translates into CASSYRRELTGANVLTF.

This clonotype was seen at least ten times. The chain carries TRBV29-1 and TRBJ2-1, with TRBD2 matching over 8 bases. The CDR3 covers 14 residues. V trimming: 1 base; J trimming: 3 bases; junction bases outside the gene matches: 2. Germline values: CDR1 SQVTM, CDR2 ANQGSEA. The CDR3 DNA follows: TGCAGCGTTGAAGGCCGGGAGGGCTACAATGAGCAGTTCTTC. It is translated as CSVEGREGYNEQFF.

The table lists this clonotype with many counts. The genes are TRBV18 and TRBJ2-1; 7 bases are a match to TRBD2. The germline V gene encodes CDR1 KGHSH and CDR2 LQKENI. V gave up 11 bases and J gave up 8 bases; unmatched junction bases: 9. The CDR3 extends over 12 amino acids. In nucleotides, the CDR3 is TGTGCCGGCATATCGGGAGGCGATGAGCAGTTCTTC. Encoded protein: CAGISGGDEQFF.

This clonotype was counted ten times or more. In DNA form, the CDR3 reads TGCAGCGGAGGCGGGGGCAAAGATGAAAAACTGTTTTTT. It is translated as CSGGGGKDEKLFF. The chain is built from TRBV29-1 and TRBJ1-4, with D perhaps TRBD1 (6 bases). With 7 bases removed from V and 6 bases from J, the gap between germline ends came to 15 bases. This CDR3 is 13 amino acids long. Germline CDR1 and CDR2: SQVTM and ANQGSEA.

This clonotype was recorded many times. The chain employs TRBV27 and TRBJ1-2; D perhaps matches TRBD1 (5 bases). The germline gives CDR1 MNHEY, CDR2 SMNVEV (reference sequence). The ends were cut back, 8 bases at V and 8 bases at J, with 18 bases in the middle. CDR3 length: 13 amino acids. CDR3 nucleotide sequence: TGTGCCAGCCGCAACGACAGAACGAGAGGCTACACCTTC. Amino acids: CASRNDRTRGYTF.

As to this clonotype: This may be a read error: a much more frequent sequence differs by one nucleotide. This chain uses TRBV5-4 with TRBJ2-1, with 7 bases lining up with TRBD2. The CDR3 has 15 amino acids. The germline V gene encodes CDR1 SGHNT and CDR2 YYREEE (reference sequence). The DNA of the CDR3 is TGTTCCAGCAGCTTACGAGGGAGGGTGGTGAATGAGCAGTTCTTC. Translated, it gives CSSSLRGRVVNEQFF.

This clonotype was recorded a few times. The gene calls are TRBV24-1 and TRBJ2-2; 7 positions agree with TRBD1. This CDR3 spans 16 amino acids. Germline V gene lookup returns CDR1 KGHDR and CDR2 SFDVKD. V shed 1 base, J shed 4 bases, and the junction held 5 bases outside the gene matches. The DNA of the CDR3 is TGTGCCACCAGTGATTTCAAGGGGGCAAGCACCGGGGAGCTGTTTTTT. This sequence encodes CATSDFKGASTGELFF.

The chain couples TRBV29-1 to TRBJ2-3, with TRBD2 matching 8 bases. V trimming: 4 bases; J trimming: 6 bases; junction bases outside the gene matches: 12. This CDR3 contains 15 residues. Germline lookup yields CDR1 SQVTM and CDR2 ANQGSEA. The CDR3 bases are TGCAGCGTTGGGGGGGGGAGCGGGAGCATGGATACGCAGTATTTT. Translation gives CSVGGGSGSMDTQYF.